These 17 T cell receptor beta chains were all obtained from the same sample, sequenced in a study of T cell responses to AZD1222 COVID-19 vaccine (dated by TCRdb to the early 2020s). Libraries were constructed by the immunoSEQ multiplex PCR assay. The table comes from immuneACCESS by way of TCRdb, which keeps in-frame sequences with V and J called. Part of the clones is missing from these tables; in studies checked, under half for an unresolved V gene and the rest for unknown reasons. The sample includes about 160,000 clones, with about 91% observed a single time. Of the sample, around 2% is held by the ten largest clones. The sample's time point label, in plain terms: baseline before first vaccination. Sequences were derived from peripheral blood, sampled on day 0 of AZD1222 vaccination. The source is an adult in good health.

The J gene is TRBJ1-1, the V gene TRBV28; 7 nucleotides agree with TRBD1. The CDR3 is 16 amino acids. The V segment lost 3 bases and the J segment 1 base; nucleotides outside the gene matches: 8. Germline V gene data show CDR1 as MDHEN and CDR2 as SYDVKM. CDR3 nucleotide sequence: TGTGCCAGCAGTTTGACGACACAGGGGAAGAACACTGAAGCTTTCTTT. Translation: CASSLTTQGKNTEAFF.

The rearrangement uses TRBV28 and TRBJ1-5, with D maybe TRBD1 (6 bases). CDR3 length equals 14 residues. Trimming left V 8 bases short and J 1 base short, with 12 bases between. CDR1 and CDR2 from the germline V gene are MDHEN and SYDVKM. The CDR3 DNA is TGTGCCAGCCTATCTCAGGGGAGCAATCAGCCCCAGCATTTT. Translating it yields CASLSQGSNQPQHF.

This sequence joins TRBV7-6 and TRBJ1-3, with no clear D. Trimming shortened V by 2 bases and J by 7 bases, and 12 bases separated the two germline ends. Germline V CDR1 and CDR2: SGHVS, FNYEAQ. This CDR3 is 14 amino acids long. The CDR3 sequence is CASSLMPDANTIYF. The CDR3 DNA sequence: TGTGCCAGCAGCTTAATGCCCGACGCCAACACCATATATTTT.

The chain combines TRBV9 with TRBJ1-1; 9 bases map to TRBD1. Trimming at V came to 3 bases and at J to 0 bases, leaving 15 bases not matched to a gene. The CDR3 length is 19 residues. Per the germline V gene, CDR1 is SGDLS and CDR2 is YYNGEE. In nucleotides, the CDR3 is TGTGCCAGCAGCGGGGGCCTCCCGGGACAGGGAATAATGAACACTGAAGCTTTCTTT. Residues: CASSGGLPGQGIMNTEAFF.

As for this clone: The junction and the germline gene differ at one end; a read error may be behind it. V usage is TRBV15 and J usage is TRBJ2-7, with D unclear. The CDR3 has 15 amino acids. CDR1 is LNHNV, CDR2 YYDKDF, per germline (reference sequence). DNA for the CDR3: TGTGCCACCAGCAGAGATCTTCAAGGTTCCATCCGAGAAGTTTTC. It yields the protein CATSRDLQGSIREVF.

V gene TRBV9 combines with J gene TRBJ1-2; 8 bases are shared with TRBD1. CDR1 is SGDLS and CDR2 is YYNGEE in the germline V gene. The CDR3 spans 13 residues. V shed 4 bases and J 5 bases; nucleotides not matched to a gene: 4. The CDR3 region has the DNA TGTGCCAGCAGCCCCGGACAGGGATATGGCTACACCTTC. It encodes CASSPGQGYGYTF.

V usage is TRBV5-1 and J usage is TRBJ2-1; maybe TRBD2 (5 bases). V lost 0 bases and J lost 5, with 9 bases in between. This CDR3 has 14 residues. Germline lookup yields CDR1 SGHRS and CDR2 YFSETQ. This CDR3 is CASSLGGRDNEQFF. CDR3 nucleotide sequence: TGCGCCAGCAGCTTGGGAGGGAGAGACAATGAGCAGTTCTTC. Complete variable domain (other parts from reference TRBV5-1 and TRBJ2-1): KAGVTQTPRYLIKTRGQQVTLSCSPISGHRSVSWYQQTPGQGLQFLFEYFSETQRNKGNFPGRFSGRQFSNSRSEMNVSTLELGDSALYLCASSLGGRDNEQFFGPGTRLTVL.

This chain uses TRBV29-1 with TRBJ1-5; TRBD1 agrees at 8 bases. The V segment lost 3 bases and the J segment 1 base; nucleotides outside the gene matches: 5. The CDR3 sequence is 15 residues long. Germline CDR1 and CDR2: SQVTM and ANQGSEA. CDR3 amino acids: CSVEVTGESNQPQHF. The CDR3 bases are TGCAGCGTTGAGGTGACAGGGGAGAGCAATCAGCCCCAGCATTTT. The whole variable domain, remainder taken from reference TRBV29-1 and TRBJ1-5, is SAVISQKPSRDICQRGTSLTIQCQVDSQVTMMFWYRQQPGQSLTLIATANQGSEATYESGFVIDKFPISRPNLTFSTLTVSNMSPEDSSIYLCSVEVTGESNQPQHFGDGTRLSIL.

CDR3 loop: CASSFRRSYGYTF. As DNA, the CDR3 is TGTGCCAGCAGTTTCAGGCGGAGCTATGGCTACACCTTC. The chain employs TRBV12-3 or TRBV12-4 and TRBJ1-2; D unclear. This CDR3 region has 13 residues. The germline V and J ends were trimmed by 3 bases and 4 bases, with 9 bases remaining between them.

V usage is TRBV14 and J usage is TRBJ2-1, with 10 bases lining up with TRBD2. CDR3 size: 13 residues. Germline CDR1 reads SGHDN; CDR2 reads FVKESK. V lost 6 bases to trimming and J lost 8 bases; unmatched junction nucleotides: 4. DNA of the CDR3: TGTGCCAGCAGTCGGACTAGCGGCGATGAGCAGTTCTTC. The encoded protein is CASSRTSGDEQFF.

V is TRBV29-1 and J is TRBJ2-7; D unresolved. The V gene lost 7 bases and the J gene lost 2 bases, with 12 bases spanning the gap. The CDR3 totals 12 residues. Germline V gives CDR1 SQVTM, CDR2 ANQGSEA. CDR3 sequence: CSGRSTPYEQYF. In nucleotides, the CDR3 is TGCAGCGGGCGGTCCACACCCTACGAGCAGTACTTC.

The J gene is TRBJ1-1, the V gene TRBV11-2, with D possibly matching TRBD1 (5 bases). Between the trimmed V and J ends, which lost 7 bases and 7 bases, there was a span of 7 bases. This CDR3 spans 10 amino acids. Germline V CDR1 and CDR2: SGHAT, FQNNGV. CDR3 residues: CASTGGEAFF. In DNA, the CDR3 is TGTGCCAGCACCGGGGGTGAAGCTTTCTTT.

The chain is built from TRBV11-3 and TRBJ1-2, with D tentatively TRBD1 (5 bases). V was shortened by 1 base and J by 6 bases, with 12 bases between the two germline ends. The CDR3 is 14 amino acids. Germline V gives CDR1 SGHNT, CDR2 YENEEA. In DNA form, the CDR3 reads TGTGCCAGCAGCTTAGTAACAAGGGGAAATGGCTACACCTTC. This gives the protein CASSLVTRGNGYTF.

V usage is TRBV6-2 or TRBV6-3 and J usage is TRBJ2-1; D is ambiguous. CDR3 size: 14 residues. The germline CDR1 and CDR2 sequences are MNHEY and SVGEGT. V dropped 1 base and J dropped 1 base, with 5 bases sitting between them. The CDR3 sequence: CASSYLGSYNEQFF. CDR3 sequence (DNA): TGTGCCAGCAGTTACTTGGGATCCTACAATGAGCAGTTCTTC.

The CDR3 DNA reads as TGTGCCAGCAATGCGGGAGTGGGAGAGACCCAGTACTTC. It specifies CASNAGVGETQYF. The V call is TRBV7-2, the J call TRBJ2-5; 7 bases match TRBD2. This CDR3 is built from 13 residues. From germline, CDR1 is SGHTA and CDR2 FQGNSA. The V gene end was trimmed by 7 bases and the J gene end by 4 bases; junction bases not matched to a gene: 6.

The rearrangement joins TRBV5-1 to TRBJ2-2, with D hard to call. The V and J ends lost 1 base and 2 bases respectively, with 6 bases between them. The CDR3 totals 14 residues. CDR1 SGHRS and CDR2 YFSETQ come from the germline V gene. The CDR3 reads CASSLYVNTGELFF. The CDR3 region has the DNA TGCGCCAGCAGCTTGTATGTTAACACCGGGGAGCTGTTTTTT.

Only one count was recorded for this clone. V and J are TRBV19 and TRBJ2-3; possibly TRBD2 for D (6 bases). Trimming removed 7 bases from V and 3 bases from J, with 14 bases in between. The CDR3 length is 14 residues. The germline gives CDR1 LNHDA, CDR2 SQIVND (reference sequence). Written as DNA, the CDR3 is TGTGCCAGTAAGTCCGCGGGGTATACAGATACGCAGTATTTT. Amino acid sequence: CASKSAGYTDTQYF.